The clone carrying this TCR beta chain was observed at least ten times. Its antigen is not known. Read sequence stops 3 residues before the CDR3 end, and the germline J gene provides the missing end. The table came from immunoSEQ multiplex PCR; TCRdb's copy has only in-frame clones and leaves some out. The sample holds about 50,000 clones, and no clone turns up only once. These data come from a study of T cell clonality in common variable immunodeficiency. The study, taken as a whole, reports: CVID subjects showed higher TCRbeta clonality than healthy controls. CVID subjects shared fewer TCRbeta clones than healthy controls did. Authors noted CVID clonality's cause needs subpopulation repertoire sequencing. Links between repertoire features and CVID complications were heterogeneity-limited.

Looked up from germline, CDR1 is DFQATT and CDR2 is SNEGSKA (reference sequence). The CDR3 is 12 amino acids. Source material: peripheral blood mononuclear cells. This chain links TRBV20-1 with TRBJ2-5, with 11 nucleotides matching TRBD1. The receptor's source is a person aged 18 to 70 in good health. CDR3 DNA, as far as it was read: TGCAGGGGACAGGGGGACGTGGAGACC. Protein: CRGQGDVET. The whole CDR3 reads CRGQGDVETQYF.